This T cell receptor beta chain comes out of a study of Graves' ophthalmopathy and Graves' hyperthyroidism. Study-level background: Hyperthyroidism showing no ophthalmopathy within 18 months of follow-up was stable.

General observations from the study: Most thyroid clonotypes expanded beyond 0.001 frequency were also found in blood. A model built from 13 signatures distinguished ophthalmopathy from stable hyperthyroidism with approximately 89% sensitivity and about 77% specificity.

This clonotype was seen repeatedly, ten times or more. No antigen is known for it. For repertoire sequencing, the TCR beta CDR3 regions were amplified from RNA transcripts. RT-PCR with HTBI primers came first, then second-round multiplex PCR. TCRdb re-derived calls from the multiplex PCR reads in MiXCR, one entry per CDR3 protein. The sample yields over a million distinct CDR3 sequences, less than 45% seen once. No donor had other autoimmune disease, uncontrolled infection, pregnancy or lactation. Sequences were obtained from peripheral blood or thyroid tissue (not recorded which). The origin of this receptor is an adult man with Graves' hyperthyroidism.

The DNA of the CDR3 is TGCAGCGTTGGCCAGGGAGGCGGCTACACCTTC. Translation gives CSVGQGGGYTF. V is TRBV29-1 and J is TRBJ1-2, with D maybe TRBD1 (5 bases). Trimming pared 4 bases from V and 8 bases from J, leaving 11 bases between. The CDR3 has 11 amino acids. The germline V gene has CDR1 SQVTM and CDR2 ANQGSEA.